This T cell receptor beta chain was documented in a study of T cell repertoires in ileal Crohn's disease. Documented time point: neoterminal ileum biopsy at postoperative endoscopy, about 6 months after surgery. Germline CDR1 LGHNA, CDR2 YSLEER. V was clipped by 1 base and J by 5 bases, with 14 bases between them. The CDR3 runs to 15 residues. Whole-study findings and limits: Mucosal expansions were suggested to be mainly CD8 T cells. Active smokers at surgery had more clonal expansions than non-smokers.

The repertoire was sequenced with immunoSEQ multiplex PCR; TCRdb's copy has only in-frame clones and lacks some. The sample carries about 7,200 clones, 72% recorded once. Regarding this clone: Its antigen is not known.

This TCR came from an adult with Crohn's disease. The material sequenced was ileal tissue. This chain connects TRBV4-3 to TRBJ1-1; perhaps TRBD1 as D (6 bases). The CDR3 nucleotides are TGCGCCAGCAGCCAAGTGGCGGGGGCGCGAACTGAAGCTTTCTTT. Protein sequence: CASSQVAGARTEAFF.